This TCR beta chain is drawn from a study of a mutant IDH1 vaccine in newly diagnosed glioma. Study in general: Vaccine administration was initiated 4-6 weeks following radiotherapy alone, or with temozolomide cycles. Mean patient age was approximately 40 years; approximately 62% were male and about 38% female. Whole-study results and caveats: Pseudoprogression appeared unlinked to shifts in leading peripheral T cell clonotypes.

Repertoires were generated with immunoSEQ multiplex PCR, while TCRdb's copy carries only in-frame clones and drops some. The sample yields about 40,000 clones, roughly 84% seen once. Trimming removed 0 bases at V and 2 bases at J, with 17 bases between. CDR3 length: 17 residues. Germline CDR1 is SGHTA and CDR2 is FQGNSA. The sample's time point: week 11, during vaccination. Doses of 300 ug of mutant IDH1 20-mer peptide were given with topical imiquimod. Of note for this clone: Its target is unknown.

This clonotype originated in a man in his forties or fifties with glioma. This chain joins TRBV7-2 and TRBJ2-7; possibly TRBD1 or TRBD2 for D (5 bases each). This sample comprised PBMCs, obtained from a glioma patient whose treatment included an IDH1 peptide vaccine. The CDR3 DNA follows: TGTGCCAGCAGCTTAGCTGCTGGGACCGCCCCAGCCTACGAGCAGTACTTC. Amino acids: CASSLAAGTAPAYEQYF.